The sequence of this T cell receptor (beta chain) was determined in a study of pediatric ulcerative colitis. Regarding the study as a whole: Repertoires came from total lymphocyte DNA, so rare subsets like regulatory T cells may be missed. In rectum, acute severe colitis had expanded clones and less diversity.

The rectum was sampled with one to two pinch biopsies at colonoscopy. Germline values: CDR1 WNHNN, CDR2 SYGVQD (reference sequence). The CDR3 covers 14 residues. Trimming removed 0 bases from V and 4 bases from J, with 8 bases in between. Regarding this clone: The antigen remains undetermined.

Sequencing was at survey level. Sequencing depth was up to 500,000 reads per sample. Produced via immunoSEQ multiplex PCR; TCRdb's table is partial and in-frame only. The profile shows under 20,000 clones, about three quarters of them singletons. Sequencing used gut tissue. The chain has TRBV10-1 and TRBJ2-3; D is perhaps TRBD1 or TRBD2 (5 bases each). The TCR was taken from a girl aged 5-17 years with moderate ulcerative colitis. The chain's CDR3 is CASSESVGADTQYF. The CDR3 bases are TGCGCCAGCAGTGAGTCGGTGGGGGCAGATACGCAGTATTTT.